This TCR beta chain was found in a study of blood T cell repertoires in COVID-19. CDR1 is SGHDT and CDR2 is YYEEEE in the germline V gene. The CDR3 spans 13 residues. Trimming removed 3 bases from V and 6 bases from J; junction bases left unmatched: 5. TCRdb keeps only in-frame clones here, not all; method: immunoSEQ multiplex PCR. The table has around 130,000 clones, approximately 85% seen once. This sequence originates from a human donor in a cohort sampled during active COVID-19. The rearrangement joins TRBV5-6 to TRBJ1-1, with TRBD1 matching 7 bases. Material for sequencing was peripheral blood. As DNA, the CDR3 is TGTGCCAGCAGCTGGACAGGCGGGCCTGAAGCTTTCTTT. As protein: CASSWTGGPEAFF.